The sequence of this TCR beta chain was determined in a study of T cell responses to AZD1222 COVID-19 vaccine. Study summary: Pooled in the analysis were second doses at about 4 or about 12 weeks.

A few counts support this clone. What it recognizes is unknown. Study-level results: Females made up more of the donors, who were largely white British, and clonal diversity may have come out too low. The peak T cell response came first, and repertoires were sampled only after it. Only a handful of AZD1222 recipients, several in all, had baseline seropositivity.

The ends were cut back, 3 bases at V and 0 bases at J, with 17 bases in the middle. Germline CDR1 LNHDA, CDR2 SQIVND (reference sequence). The CDR3 covers 17 residues. This table comes from immunoSEQ multiplex PCR, and its TCRdb copy is limited to in-frame clones, with some not included. The sample has 100,000 to 120,000 clones; roughly four fifths are singletons. The clonotype was recovered from an adult in good health. The starting material was peripheral blood, obtained on day 0 of AZD1222 vaccination. V is TRBV19 and J is TRBJ1-1; D gene unclear. The CDR3 DNA follows: TGTGCCAGTAGTATCTGGTTTGGATTGGGCCTGAACACTGAAGCTTTCTTT. It is translated as CASSIWFGLGLNTEAFF.